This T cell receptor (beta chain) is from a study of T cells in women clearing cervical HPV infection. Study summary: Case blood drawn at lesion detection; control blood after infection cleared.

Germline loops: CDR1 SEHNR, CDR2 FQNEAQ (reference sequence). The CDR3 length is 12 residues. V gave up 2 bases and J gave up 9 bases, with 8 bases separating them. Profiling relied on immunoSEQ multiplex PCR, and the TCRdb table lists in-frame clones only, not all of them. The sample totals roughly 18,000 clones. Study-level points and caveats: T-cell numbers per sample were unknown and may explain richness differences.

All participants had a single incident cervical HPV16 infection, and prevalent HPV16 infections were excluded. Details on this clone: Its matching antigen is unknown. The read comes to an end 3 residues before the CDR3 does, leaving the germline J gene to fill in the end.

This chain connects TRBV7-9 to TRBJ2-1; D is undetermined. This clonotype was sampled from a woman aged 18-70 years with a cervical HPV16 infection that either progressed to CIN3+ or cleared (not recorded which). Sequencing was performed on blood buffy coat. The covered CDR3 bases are TGTGCCAGCAGCTTAAGTACGGGTGAG. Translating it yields CASSLSTGE. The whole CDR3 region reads CASSLSTGEQFF.